The next 21 T cell receptor beta chains were all read from a single sample in a study of CD8 T cells in Susac syndrome. After extraction with the RNeasy kit, about 0.45 to 1 ug of the RNA was reverse transcribed using random hexamers. TCRdb redid the calling of the immunoSEQ multiplex PCR reads with MiXCR, one entry per CDR3 protein. There are 250,000 to 300,000 distinct CDR3 sequences in the sample; around nine tenths occur only once, and around 0.18% lies in the top ten. The material sequenced was CD8+ T cells from PBMCs. Receptors were obtained from a human donor with multiple sclerosis.

This chain uses TRBV6-1 with TRBJ2-3, with D possibly TRBD2 on 6 matching bases. The CDR3 is made up of 17 amino acids. V was trimmed by 6 bases and J by 0 bases, leaving 19 bases between them. The V gene's germline CDR1 is MNHNS and CDR2 SASEGT. The CDR3 region has the DNA TGTGCCAGCAGCCCCTCCCCCTTAGCGGCTAGCACAGATACGCAGTATTTT. Residues: CASSPSPLAASTDTQYF.

The chain combines TRBV6-2 or TRBV6-3 with TRBJ2-1; D possibly corresponds to TRBD2 (5 bases). CDR3 length: 14 amino acids. The germline V gene encodes CDR1 MNHEY and CDR2 SVGEGT. Between the trimmed V and J ends, which lost 2 bases and 4 bases, there was a span of 9 bases. CDR3 sequence reads: CASSYGGLYNEQFF. The CDR3, as DNA: TGTGCCAGCAGTTACGGCGGGTTGTACAATGAGCAGTTCTTC.

The gene calls are TRBV15 and TRBJ2-1, with D uncertain. CDR3 length: 12 amino acids. Looked up from germline, CDR1 is LNHNV and CDR2 is YYDKDF (reference sequence). Trimming removed 3 bases at V and 11 bases at J, with 11 bases between. The CDR3 spells CATSSPGPQQFF. The CDR3 bases are TGTGCCACCAGCAGTCCGGGCCCACAGCAGTTCTTC.

The rearrangement uses TRBV5-1 and TRBJ2-7; D perhaps matches TRBD2 (6 bases). Germline assignment: CDR1 SGHRS and CDR2 YFSETQ. This CDR3 is 14 amino acids long. The V and J ends lost 0 bases and 2 bases respectively, with 9 bases between them. The CDR3 coding sequence is TGCGCCAGCAGCTTGGGTTGGGGGGCCTACGAGCAGTACTTC. Translation gives CASSLGWGAYEQYF.

This chain uses TRBV28 with TRBJ2-2; 8 bases match TRBD2. V lost 3 bases and J lost 5; bases outside the gene matches: 8. From germline, CDR1 is MDHEN and CDR2 SYDVKM. The CDR3 spans 16 residues. The CDR3 DNA sequence: TGTGCCAGCAGTTTCTTGCGGGAGGATGGTACCGGGGAGCTGTTTTTT. Its translation: CASSFLREDGTGELFF.

This clonotype was detected only a few times. The rearrangement uses TRBV7-9 and TRBJ2-1; D is uncertain. CDR3 length equals 13 residues. The V gene lost 4 bases and the J gene lost 9 bases, with 13 bases spanning the gap. Germline V lookup: CDR1 SEHNR, CDR2 FQNEAQ (reference sequence). The CDR3 nucleotides are TGTGCCAGCAGCTCATTTTTGGAAGGTGAGCAGTTCTTC. This gives the protein CASSSFLEGEQFF. Full variable domain (rest looked up from reference TRBV7-9 and TRBJ2-1): DTGVSQNPRHKITKRGQNVTFRCDPISEHNRLYWYRQTLGQGPEFLTYFQNEAQLEKSRLLSDRFSAERPKGSFSTLEIQRTEQGDSAMYLCASSSFLEGEQFFGPGTRLTVL.

The genes are TRBV19 and TRBJ1-1; D is uncertain. Germline-derived CDR1 and CDR2 are LNHDA and SQIVND (reference sequence). The ends were cut back, 5 bases at V and 0 bases at J, with 7 bases in the middle. The CDR3 runs 13 residues. CDR3 sequence reads: CASSLRLNTEAFF. CDR3 nucleotide sequence: TGTGCCAGTAGTCTGCGATTGAACACTGAAGCTTTCTTT.

This clonotype came up a few times. The chain recombines TRBV13 with TRBJ2-7; D is undetermined. The CDR3 is made up of 13 amino acids. Between the trimmed V and J ends, which lost 0 bases and 7 bases, there was a span of 10 bases. From germline, CDR1 is PRHDT and CDR2 FYEKMQ (reference sequence). Here the CDR3 reads CASSLGGSLEQYF. CDR3 nucleotide sequence: TGTGCCAGCAGCTTAGGCGGGTCCTTAGAGCAGTACTTC.

The chain uses TRBV6-2 or TRBV6-3 and TRBJ2-1, with 12 positions matching TRBD2. Per the germline V gene, CDR1 is MNHEY and CDR2 is SVGEGT. The V and J ends lost 2 bases and 0 bases, in that order; junction bases with no gene match: 11. The CDR3 loop spans 20 amino acids. CDR3 coding DNA: TGTGCCAGCAGTTACCGTGGACTAGCGGGAAGCAGGAGCTCCTACAATGAGCAGTTCTTC. This codes for CASSYRGLAGSRSSYNEQFF.

Comments on this clonotype: An end of the junction does not agree with germline; a read error may underlie this. The V call is TRBV6-2 or TRBV6-3, the J call TRBJ2-7; TRBD2 matches 7 bases. The CDR3 has 13 residues. Germline V gene lookup returns CDR1 MNHEY and CDR2 SVGEGT. The CDR3 region has the DNA TGTGCCAGCAGTTACGCGGGAGACGACGAGCGGTACTTC. Translated: CASSYAGDDERYF.

The V and J genes are TRBV12-3 or TRBV12-4 and TRBJ2-5, with TRBD2 as a possible D gene (7 bases). V was trimmed by 4 bases and J by 5 bases, leaving 20 bases between them. The CDR3 sequence is 16 residues long. The CDR3 is CASSSFFGGLRETQYF. The CDR3, as DNA: TGTGCCAGCAGTTCCTTTTTCGGGGGGCTCAGGGAGACCCAGTACTTC.

V gene TRBV27 combines with J gene TRBJ2-6; maybe TRBD1 (6 bases). This CDR3 spans 18 amino acids. V was pared by 6 bases and J by 0 bases, with 18 bases between. Germline CDR1 is MNHEY and CDR2 is SMNVEV (reference sequence). This CDR3 is CASRRIQGPPSGANVLTF. The CDR3 bases are TGTGCCAGCAGAAGAATACAGGGCCCTCCCTCTGGGGCCAACGTCCTGACTTTC.

V gene TRBV7-9 combines with J gene TRBJ2-3; 8 bases are shared with TRBD2. The CDR3 sequence is 15 residues long. The V gene's germline CDR1 is SEHNR and CDR2 FQNEAQ (reference sequence). With 3 bases clipped from V and 2 bases from J, the junction kept 4 bases outside the gene matches. The CDR3 nucleotides are TGTGCCAGCAGCTTCCAACTAGCGGACACAGATACGCAGTATTTT. Translating it yields CASSFQLADTDTQYF.

In this sample, this clonotype turned up a few times. The CDR3 spells CASSPGLTNTGELFF. As DNA, the CDR3 is TGTGCCAGCAGTCCGGGACTAACGAACACCGGGGAGCTGTTTTTT. The chain uses TRBV7-3 and TRBJ2-2; 7 bases match TRBD2. The CDR3 has 15 residues. Germline V lookup: CDR1 SGHTA, CDR2 FQGTGA. After removal of 6 bases from V and 0 bases from J, the junction contained 4 bases not matched to a gene.

The J gene is TRBJ2-2, the V gene TRBV6-5, with D possibly being TRBD1 (9 bases). Trimming left V 8 bases short and J 5 bases short, with 24 bases between. Germline V CDR1 and CDR2: MNHEY, SVGAGI. This CDR3 contains 17 residues. The CDR3 region is CASSYTGGTGLTGELFF. Here the CDR3 DNA reads TGTGCCAGCTCTTACACGGGGGGGACAGGGCTAACCGGGGAGCTGTTTTTT.

The chain is built from TRBV4-1 and TRBJ2-1, with unresolved D. This CDR3 is 15 amino acids long. V was shortened by 0 bases and J by 0 bases, with 6 bases between the two germline ends. Germline V gene data show CDR1 as MGHRA and CDR2 as YSYEKL. This CDR3 reads CASSQERDSYNEQFF. The DNA of the CDR3 is TGCGCCAGCAGCCAAGAAAGAGACTCCTACAATGAGCAGTTCTTC.

The chain links TRBV2 to TRBJ2-7; D unresolved. This CDR3 spans 11 amino acids. Germline assignment: CDR1 SNHLY and CDR2 FYNNEI. Trimming stripped 7 bases from V and 2 bases from J, with 6 bases between. The CDR3 region is CASTPAYEQYF. For the CDR3, the DNA is TGTGCCAGCACCCCCGCCTACGAGCAGTACTTC.

The rearrangement joins TRBV7-9 to TRBJ2-7; TRBD2 might be the D (5 bases). This CDR3 region has 14 residues. Germline loops: CDR1 SEHNR, CDR2 FQNEAQ (reference sequence). Trimming removed 5 bases at V and 2 bases at J, with 13 bases between. CDR3 bases: TGTGCCAGCAGCCCTGAGGGCCGGCCCTACGAGCAGTACTTC. Encoded protein: CASSPEGRPYEQYF. The full variable domain, completed using reference TRBV7-9 and TRBJ2-7, is DTGVSQNPRHKITKRGQNVTFRCDPISEHNRLYWYRQTLGQGPEFLTYFQNEAQLEKSRLLSDRFSAERPKGSFSTLEIQRTEQGDSAMYLCASSPEGRPYEQYFGPGTRLTVT.

The chain employs TRBV7-6 and TRBJ2-7, with D tentatively TRBD2 (7 bases). CDR1 is SGHVS, CDR2 FNYEAQ, per germline. Deletions cut 2 bases from V and 4 bases from J, with 21 bases between. The CDR3 contains 17 residues. CDR3 sequence: CASSLSTGRGGDYEQYF. The CDR3 DNA reads TGTGCCAGCAGCTTATCTACAGGTCGAGGGGGGGATTACGAGCAGTACTTC.

In its sample, this clonotype was seen once. The V call is TRBV6-5, the J call TRBJ2-7, with a tentative D call TRBD1 (5 bases). The germline gives CDR1 MNHEY, CDR2 SVGAGI. This CDR3 spans 15 amino acids. V was trimmed by 0 bases and J by 2 bases, leaving 11 bases between them. The chain's CDR3 is CASSYSNRLPYEQYF. CDR3 bases: TGTGCCAGCAGTTACTCGAACAGGCTCCCCTACGAGCAGTACTTC.

The chain links TRBV2 to TRBJ2-5; D gene uncertain. Trimming removed 8 bases at V and 2 bases at J, with 15 bases between. This CDR3 comprises 14 residues. Germline V gene sequence: CDR1 SNHLY, CDR2 FYNNEI. The CDR3 DNA reads as TGTGCCAGCGCGGACCCCAACTCGCAAGAGACCCAGTACTTC. This codes for CASADPNSQETQYF.